The 24 T cell receptor beta chains below all came from one sample that was sequenced in a study of T-cell memory formation after mild COVID-19. Using its own MiXCR run on the 5' RACE reads, TCRdb lists one record per CDR3 protein. The table lists about 170,000 distinct CDR3 sequences, 10% to 15% of them singletons. Sequencing used PBMCs or a T cell subset sorted from them (not recorded which). The receptors shown here come from a man aged 18 to 30 who had mild COVID-19 (a few samples of this study predate the infection). Cell type and time point are not known.

This clonotype was detected only a few times. The chain links TRBV21-1 to TRBJ2-1; the table's D call, TRBD1, was not checked against the DNA. TRBV21-1 is a pseudogene segment. The CDR3 extends over 16 amino acids. The CDR3 DNA is TGTGCCAGCAGCAAAGTGGACAGGGGGACCCACAATGAGCAGTTCTTC. Its translation is CASSKVDRGTHNEQFF.

The V call is TRBV6-4, the J call TRBJ2-2; TRBD2 matches at 9 bases. CDR3 length equals 14 residues. The germline V gene encodes CDR1 MRHNA and CDR2 SNTAGT. J gave up 4 bases and V 3 bases, and 0 bases lay outside the gene matches. The CDR3 region is CASSEGLATGELFF. CDR3 in DNA: TGTGCCAGCAGTGAGGGACTAGCCACCGGGGAGCTGTTTTTT.

This clonotype was observed a handful of times. The chain recombines TRBV18 with TRBJ2-1, with D unresolved. V lost 0 bases, J lost 8 bases, and 8 bases lay in between. CDR1 KGHSH and CDR2 LQKENI come from the germline V gene. The CDR3 extends over 13 amino acids. Here the CDR3 DNA reads TGTGCCAGCTCACCACCCACAGTCCATGAGCAGTTCTTC. Translating it yields CASSPPTVHEQFF.

This clonotype has only a few counts. The chain couples TRBV7-2 to TRBJ1-1; D ambiguous. Germline CDR1 and CDR2: SGHTA and FQGNSA. With 1 base removed from V and 11 bases from J, the gap between germline ends came to 11 bases. This CDR3 has 12 amino acids. CDR3 nucleotides: TGTGCCAGCAGCTTAGTTGCAGGCTCGGCTTTCTTT. Its protein is CASSLVAGSAFF. The whole variable domain, remainder taken from reference TRBV7-2 and TRBJ1-1, is GAGVSQSPSNKVTEKGKDVELRCDPISGHTALYWYRQSLGQGLEFLIYFQGNSAPDKSGLPSDRFSAERTGGSVSTLTIQRTQQEDSAVYLCASSLVAGSAFFGQGTRLTVV.

The rearrangement joins TRBV3-1 to TRBJ1-1; TRBD1 agrees at 8 bases. Trimming cost V 1 base and J 4 bases; bases outside gene matches: 2. The CDR3 spans 14 residues. CDR1 is LGHDT and CDR2 is YNNKEL in the germline V gene (reference sequence). The CDR3 DNA reads TGTGCCAGCAGCCAAGGGACAGGGAGCACTGAAGCTTTCTTT. It specifies CASSQGTGSTEAFF.

The rearrangement joins TRBV20-1 to TRBJ2-6; 10 bases are a match to TRBD2. Looked up from germline, CDR1 is DFQATT and CDR2 is SNEGSKA (reference sequence). CDR3 length equals 18 residues. V lost 2 bases to trimming and J lost 1 base; unmatched junction nucleotides: 8. CDR3 region: CSARPELAGSSGANVLTF. The CDR3 DNA reads TGCAGTGCTAGACCAGAACTAGCGGGGTCATCTGGGGCCAACGTCCTGACTTTC.

The genes are TRBV20-1 and TRBJ2-3; a weak D match, TRBD1 (6 bases). The CDR3 sequence is 13 residues long. Trimming left V 4 bases short and J 2 bases short, with 10 bases between. Germline CDR1 and CDR2: DFQATT and SNEGSKA (reference sequence). As DNA, the CDR3 is TGCAGTGCTATGGACAGCTACACAGATACGCAGTATTTT. This gives the protein CSAMDSYTDTQYF.

This clonotype occurred a few times. The chain is built from TRBV9 and TRBJ2-5; D is possibly TRBD1 or TRBD2 (5 bases each). The length of the CDR3 is 14 residues. The germline gives CDR1 SGDLS, CDR2 YYNGEE. V was cut by 0 bases and J by 5 bases, with 11 bases left in between. The CDR3 loop reads CASSVESRGETQYF. The CDR3 bases are TGTGCCAGCAGCGTAGAGTCGAGGGGTGAGACCCAGTACTTC.

The chain joins TRBV6-2 or TRBV6-3 to TRBJ1-2; the D gene is possibly TRBD1 (6 bases). Trimming took 6 bases from V and 4 from J, leaving 18 bases between them. Per the germline V gene, CDR1 is MNHEY and CDR2 is SVGEGT. The CDR3 loop spans 15 amino acids. CDR3: CASRGAFLGSYGYTF. Written as DNA, the CDR3 is TGTGCCAGCAGGGGGGCCTTCTTAGGGTCCTATGGCTACACCTTC.

This clonotype appeared a few times. The chain couples TRBV7-6 to TRBJ2-1; TRBD2 matches 9 bases. This CDR3 has 16 residues. V trimming: 4 bases; J trimming: 8 bases; junction bases outside the gene matches: 12. Germline V gene data show CDR1 as SGHVS and CDR2 as FNYEAQ. DNA for the CDR3: TGTGCCAGCAGCTCCAGGCTAGCGGGGTCGGCGGATGAGCAGTTCTTC. Encoded protein: CASSSRLAGSADEQFF. Together with reference TRBV7-6 and TRBJ2-1, the CDR3 gives the full variable domain: GAGVSQSPRYKVTKRGQDVALRCDPISGHVSLYWYRQALGQGPEFLTYFNYEAQQDKSGLPNDRFSAERPEGSISTLTIQRTEQRDSAMYRCASSSRLAGSADEQFFGPGTRLTVL.

V and J are TRBV11-2 and TRBJ2-1, with 10 bases identical to TRBD1. V lost 5 bases to trimming and J lost 7 bases; unmatched junction nucleotides: 17. Germline lookup yields CDR1 SGHAT and CDR2 FQNNGV. The CDR3 extends over 18 amino acids. CDR3 nucleotide sequence: TGTGCCAGCAGCCCTTATCCTCCGCGACAGGGGGCCGGGAATGAGCAGTTCTTC. Translating gives CASSPYPPRQGAGNEQFF.

This chain uses TRBV18 with TRBJ1-1; D is unclear. Germline CDR1 and CDR2: KGHSH and LQKENI. The CDR3 consists of 13 residues. V was pared by 3 bases and J by 5 bases, with 10 bases between. Here the CDR3 DNA reads TGTGCCAGCTCACCCCCCCGGCGGACTGAAGCTTTCTTT. It is translated as CASSPPRRTEAFF.

The chain links TRBV6-5 to TRBJ1-3; no clear D. This CDR3 spans 15 amino acids. V was pared by 6 bases and J by 0 bases, with 12 bases between. The germline CDR1 and CDR2 sequences are MNHEY and SVGAGI. The CDR3 reads CASRGSRNSGNTIYF. The CDR3 DNA reads as TGTGCCAGCAGGGGTAGTAGGAACTCTGGAAACACCATATATTTT.

The chain combines TRBV10-3 with TRBJ2-7; 8 bases fit TRBD1. The CDR3 is 13 residues long. The V gene's germline CDR1 is ENHRY and CDR2 SYGVKD. The V and J ends lost 7 bases and 2 bases, in that order; junction bases with no gene match: 4. The CDR3 DNA reads as TGTGCCATCAAGGGACAGGAGACCTACGAGCAGTACGTC. Amino acids: CAIKGQETYEQYV.

The chain recombines TRBV5-1 with TRBJ1-1; 12 bases fit TRBD1. V shed 1 base, J shed 9 bases, and the junction held 1 base outside the gene matches. Looked up from germline, CDR1 is SGHRS and CDR2 is YFSETQ. This CDR3 has 13 amino acids. As DNA, the CDR3 is TGCGCCAGCAGCTTGCGGGACAGGGGGCAAGCTTTCTTT. This sequence encodes CASSLRDRGQAFF.

The chain has TRBV25-1 and TRBJ2-3, with 10 bases lining up with TRBD2. The CDR3 extends over 16 amino acids. The V gene's germline CDR1 is MGHDK and CDR2 SYGVNS. V lost 2 bases to trimming and J lost 4 bases; unmatched junction nucleotides: 6. The CDR3 loop is CASSEKRGGSSDTQYF. The CDR3 nucleotides are TGTGCCAGCAGTGAAAAGCGGGGGGGTAGTTCAGATACGCAGTATTTT. The full variable domain, its missing parts supplied by reference TRBV25-1 and TRBJ2-3, is EADIYQTPRYLVIGTGKKITLECSQTMGHDKMYWYQQDPGMELHLIHYSYGVNSTEKGDLSSESTVSRIRTEHFPLTLESARPSHTSQYLCASSEKRGGSSDTQYFGPGTRLTVL.

This clonotype was found a few times. The V and J genes are TRBV5-5 and TRBJ1-1; D is uncertain. The V end was cut by 4 bases, the J end by 4 bases, with 8 bases between. The CDR3 has 12 residues. Per germline, CDR1 SGHKS and CDR2 YYEKEE (reference sequence). The CDR3 DNA sequence: TGTGCCAGCAGCGTCGGGATCACTGAAGCTTTCTTT. Protein product: CASSVGITEAFF.

This clonotype turned up a few times. The chain combines TRBV7-2 with TRBJ2-1; TRBD2 agrees at 14 bases. Germline-derived CDR1 and CDR2 are SGHTA and FQGNSA. The CDR3 is 16 residues long. Germline trimming cut 1 base from V and 9 bases from J; bases unmatched to any gene: 5. The CDR3 sequence is CASSLDGLAGGSEQFF. In DNA, the CDR3 is TGTGCCAGCAGCTTAGATGGACTAGCGGGGGGCAGTGAGCAGTTCTTC.

This clonotype was counted between two and nine times. V and J are TRBV11-1 and TRBJ2-4; weak D call: TRBD1 (5 bases). Between the trimmed V and J ends, which lost 5 bases and 9 bases, there was a span of 11 bases. The CDR3 has 12 residues. The germline V gene has CDR1 SGHAT and CDR2 FQDESV (reference sequence). The CDR3 region is CASSRRQGIQYF. The CDR3 nucleotides read TGTGCCAGCAGCCGTCGGCAGGGCATTCAGTACTTC. The whole variable domain, remainder taken from reference TRBV11-1 and TRBJ2-4, is EAEVAQSPRYKITEKSQAVAFWCDPISGHATLYWYRQILGQGPELLVQFQDESVVDDSQLPKDRFSAERLKGVDSTLKIQPAELGDSAMYLCASSRRQGIQYFGAGTRLSVL.

At least ten counts were recorded for this clonotype. J is TRBJ1-1 and V is TRBV12-3 or TRBV12-4; possible D gene TRBD1, 6 bases. V gave up 0 bases and J gave up 5 bases, with 10 bases separating them. The CDR3 spans 14 residues. CDR3 residues: CASSLARGGTEAFF. The CDR3 DNA follows: TGTGCCAGCAGTTTAGCCAGGGGAGGGACTGAAGCTTTCTTT.

The chain links TRBV11-2 to TRBJ2-1, with a tentative D call TRBD2 (6 bases). CDR1 and CDR2 from the germline V gene are SGHAT and FQNNGV. Trimming shortened V by 5 bases and J by 10 bases, and 12 bases separated the two germline ends. The CDR3 consists of 12 residues. The CDR3 coding sequence is TGTGCCAGCAGCACCGTGGGGGGAGAGCAGTTCTTC. Translating gives CASSTVGGEQFF.

The chain uses TRBV5-6 and TRBJ2-2, with TRBD1 matching over 7 bases. V was clipped by 4 bases and J by 8 bases; unmatched bases: 11. The CDR3 loop spans 15 amino acids. CDR1 and CDR2 from the germline V gene are SGHDT and YYEEEE. CDR3 nucleotides: TGTGCCAGCAGCCCGGGACAGAGCTTAGGAGGGGAGCTGTTTTTT. Its protein product is CASSPGQSLGGELFF. Using reference TRBV5-6 and TRBJ2-2 for the parts outside the CDR3, the full variable domain is DAGVTQSPTHLIKTRGQQVTLRCSPKSGHDTVSWYQQALGQGPQFIFQYYEEEERQRGNFPDRFSGHQFPNYSSELNVNALLLGDSALYLCASSPGQSLGGELFFGEGSRLTVL.

This chain uses TRBV27 with TRBJ2-6, with 7 bases lining up with TRBD1. Germline CDR1 and CDR2: MNHEY and SMNVEV (reference sequence). The CDR3 is 15 amino acids. After removal of 2 bases from V and 2 bases from J, the junction contained 0 bases not matched to a gene. CDR3 DNA sequence: TGTGCCAGCAGTTTAACAGGGGCTGGGGCCAACGTCCTGACTTTC. This gives the protein CASSLTGAGANVLTF.

The table lists this clonotype with a few counts. The J gene is TRBJ2-3, the V gene TRBV5-1, with 11 bases lining up with TRBD2. CDR3 length equals 17 residues. V trimming: 2 bases; J trimming: 0 bases; junction bases outside the gene matches: 5. Germline V gene data show CDR1 as SGHRS and CDR2 as YFSETQ. Here the CDR3 reads CASSFGTSGKSTDTQYF. DNA for the CDR3: TGCGCCAGCAGCTTCGGGACTAGCGGTAAAAGCACAGATACGCAGTATTTT.